The clone carrying this T cell receptor (beta chain) appeared a single time. Its antigen is unidentified. Every patient had mismatch repair deficiency by PCR or immunohistochemistry. A few pembrolizumab responders had their TCRs sequenced. The method was immunoSEQ multiplex PCR; TCRdb's version includes in-frame clones alone and lacks a portion of them. The table records 70,000 to 90,000 clones, roughly 80% of them present only once. This CDR3 contains 13 residues. CDR1 is LNHNV and CDR2 is YYDKDF in the germline V gene (reference sequence). The V and J ends lost 1 base and 11 bases respectively, with 14 bases between them. This entry is derived from a study of PD-1 blockade in mismatch repair-deficient tumors. Overall study: Patients had approximately 12 mismatch repair-deficient cancer types and were previously treated and progressing.

General study results and limits: Tumor-resident clones, often undetectable pretreatment in blood, expanded then contracted after pembrolizumab.

The sequence derives from an adult with mismatch repair-deficient cancer. Sequenced material: peripheral blood, taken 44 weeks after starting pembrolizumab. The chain uses TRBV15 and TRBJ1-1, with D maybe TRBD1 (6 bases). CDR3 sequence (DNA): TGTGCCACCAGCAGAGTAAGGGGGGCGGCGGCTTTCTTT. Translated, it gives CATSRVRGAAAFF.